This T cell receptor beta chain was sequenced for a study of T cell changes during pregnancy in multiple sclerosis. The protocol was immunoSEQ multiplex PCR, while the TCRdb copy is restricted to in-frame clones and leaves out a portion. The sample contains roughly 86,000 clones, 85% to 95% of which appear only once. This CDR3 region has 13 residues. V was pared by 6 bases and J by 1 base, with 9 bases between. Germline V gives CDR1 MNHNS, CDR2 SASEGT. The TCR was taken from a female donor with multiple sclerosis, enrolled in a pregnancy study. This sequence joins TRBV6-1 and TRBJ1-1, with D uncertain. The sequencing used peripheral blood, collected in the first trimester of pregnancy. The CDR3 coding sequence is TGTGCCAGCAGGGGCCTCCCGAACACTGAAGCTTTCTTT. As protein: CASRGLPNTEAFF.